Presented here are 2 T cell receptor beta chains from one specimen sequenced in a study of cytomegalovirus exposure and HLA in healthy donors. This PCR relied on a set of 60 Vbeta primers and 13 Jbeta primers. Generated by immunoSEQ multiplex PCR, the TCRdb table keeps only in-frame clones and is missing some. Among about 260,000 clones listed, 70% to 90% were seen once. The sample taken for sequencing was PBMCs. The receptors shown here come from a woman in her thirties or forties in good health and CMV-seropositive.

This chain joins TRBV18 and TRBJ2-7, with 9 bases identical to TRBD1. CDR1 KGHSH and CDR2 LQKENI come from the germline V gene. CDR3 length: 15 amino acids. V was clipped by 2 bases and J by 1 base; unmatched bases: 3. CDR3 residues: CASSPVGTGSYEQYF. CDR3 nucleotides: TGTGCCAGCTCACCAGTCGGGACAGGGTCCTACGAGCAGTACTTC.

This chain connects TRBV23-1 to TRBJ2-7; D is ambiguous. TRBV23-1 is placed among ORFs of uncertain function. V lost 4 bases to trimming and J lost 0 bases, with 7 bases between them. This CDR3 has 13 amino acids. The chain's CDR3 is CASSLHTSYEQYF. The CDR3 bases are TGCGCCAGCAGTCTGCACACCTCCTACGAGCAGTACTTC.